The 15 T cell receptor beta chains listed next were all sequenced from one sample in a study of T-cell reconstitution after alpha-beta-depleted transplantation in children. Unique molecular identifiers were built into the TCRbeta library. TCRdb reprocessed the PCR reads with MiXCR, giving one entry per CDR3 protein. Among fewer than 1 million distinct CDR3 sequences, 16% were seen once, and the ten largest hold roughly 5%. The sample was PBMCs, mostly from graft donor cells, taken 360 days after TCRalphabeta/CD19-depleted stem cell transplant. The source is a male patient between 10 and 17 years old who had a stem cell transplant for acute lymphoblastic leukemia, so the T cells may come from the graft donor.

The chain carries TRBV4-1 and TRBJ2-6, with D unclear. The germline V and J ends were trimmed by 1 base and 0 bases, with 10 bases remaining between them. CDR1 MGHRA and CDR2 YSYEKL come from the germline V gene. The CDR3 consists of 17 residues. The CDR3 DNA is TGCGCCAGCAGCCAAGGCACGGCATACTCTGGGGCCAACGTCCTGACTTTC. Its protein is CASSQGTAYSGANVLTF.

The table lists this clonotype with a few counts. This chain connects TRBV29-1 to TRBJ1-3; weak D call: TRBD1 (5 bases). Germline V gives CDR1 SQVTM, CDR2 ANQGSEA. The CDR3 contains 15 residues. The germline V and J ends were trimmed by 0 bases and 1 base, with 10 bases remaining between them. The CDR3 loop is CSVEDPTVSGNTIYF. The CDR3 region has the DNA TGCAGCGTTGAAGATCCGACAGTTTCTGGAAACACCATATATTTT.

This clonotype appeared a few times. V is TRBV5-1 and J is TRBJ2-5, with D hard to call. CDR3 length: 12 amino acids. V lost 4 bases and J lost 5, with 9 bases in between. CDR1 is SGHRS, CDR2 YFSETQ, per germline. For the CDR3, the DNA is TGCGCCAGCAGCCACCGACGGGAGACCCAGTACTTC. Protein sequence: CASSHRRETQYF.

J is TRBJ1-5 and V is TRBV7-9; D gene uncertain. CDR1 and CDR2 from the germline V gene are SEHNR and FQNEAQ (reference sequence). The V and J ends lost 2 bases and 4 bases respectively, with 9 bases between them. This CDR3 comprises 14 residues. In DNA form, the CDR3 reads TGTGCCAGCAGCTTAAAAGGCCAGAATCAGCCCCAGCATTTT. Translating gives CASSLKGQNQPQHF. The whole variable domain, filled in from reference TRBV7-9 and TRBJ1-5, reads DTGVSQNPRHKITKRGQNVTFRCDPISEHNRLYWYRQTLGQGPEFLTYFQNEAQLEKSRLLSDRFSAERPKGSFSTLEIQRTEQGDSAMYLCASSLKGQNQPQHFGDGTRLSIL.

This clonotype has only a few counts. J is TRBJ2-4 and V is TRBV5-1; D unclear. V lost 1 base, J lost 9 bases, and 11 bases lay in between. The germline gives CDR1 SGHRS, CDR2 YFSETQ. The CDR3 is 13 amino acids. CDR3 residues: CASSLSQITIQYF. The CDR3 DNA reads TGCGCCAGCAGCTTGAGCCAGATTACCATTCAGTACTTC.

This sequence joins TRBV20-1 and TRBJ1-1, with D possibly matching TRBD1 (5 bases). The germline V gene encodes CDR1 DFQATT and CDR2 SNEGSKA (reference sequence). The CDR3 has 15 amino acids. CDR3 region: CRAGTTTPMNTEAFF. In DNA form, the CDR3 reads TGCAGAGCCGGGACCACCACCCCCATGAACACTGAAGCTTTCTTT.

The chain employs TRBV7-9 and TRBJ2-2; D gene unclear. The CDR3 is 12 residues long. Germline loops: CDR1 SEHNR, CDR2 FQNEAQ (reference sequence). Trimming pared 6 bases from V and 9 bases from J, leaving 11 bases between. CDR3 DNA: TGTGCCAGCAGTTCAATCCTCAGGGAGCTGTTTTTT. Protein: CASSSILRELFF.

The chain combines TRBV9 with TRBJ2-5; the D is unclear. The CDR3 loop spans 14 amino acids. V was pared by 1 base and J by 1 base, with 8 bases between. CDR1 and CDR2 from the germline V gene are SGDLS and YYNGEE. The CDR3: CASSVRPIQETQYF. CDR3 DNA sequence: TGTGCCAGCAGCGTAAGGCCGATCCAAGAGACCCAGTACTTC.

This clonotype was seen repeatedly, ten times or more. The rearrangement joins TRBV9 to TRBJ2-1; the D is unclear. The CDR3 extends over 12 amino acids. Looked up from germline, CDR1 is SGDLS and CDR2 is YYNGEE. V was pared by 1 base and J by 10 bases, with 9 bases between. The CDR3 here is CASSVPSWEQFF. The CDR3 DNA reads TGTGCCAGCAGCGTACCTTCATGGGAGCAGTTCTTC.

The CDR3: CASSTYLLSPGELFF. The CDR3 coding sequence is TGTGCCAGCAGCACTTACCTCTTGTCCCCCGGGGAGCTGTTTTTT. The rearrangement links TRBV7-6 to TRBJ2-2; D remains unclear. The CDR3 is made up of 15 amino acids. Trimming shortened V by 5 bases and J by 6 bases, and 16 bases separated the two germline ends. Germline V gene lookup returns CDR1 SGHVS and CDR2 FNYEAQ.

The CDR3 sequence is CATSRPGDTQYF. CDR3 DNA sequence: TGTGCCACCAGCAGACCAGGAGATACGCAGTATTTT. The rearrangement joins TRBV15 to TRBJ2-3; D not certain. The germline V and J ends were trimmed by 2 bases and 5 bases, with 5 bases remaining between them. The CDR3 covers 12 residues. Germline CDR1 reads LNHNV; CDR2 reads YYDKDF (reference sequence). The full variable domain, with the rest looked up from reference TRBV15 and TRBJ2-3, is DAMVIQNPRYQVTQFGKPVTLSCSQTLNHNVMYWYQQKSSQAPKLLFHYYDKDFNNEADTPDNFQSRRPNTSFCFLDIRSPGLGDTAMYLCATSRPGDTQYFGPGTRLTVL.

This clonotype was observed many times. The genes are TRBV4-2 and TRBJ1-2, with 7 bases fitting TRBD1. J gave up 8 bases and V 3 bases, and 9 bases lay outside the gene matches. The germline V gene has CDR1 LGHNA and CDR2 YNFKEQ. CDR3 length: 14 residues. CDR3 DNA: TGTGCCAGCAGCCATAGACAGGGCTCGGGAGGCTACACCTTC. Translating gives CASSHRQGSGGYTF.

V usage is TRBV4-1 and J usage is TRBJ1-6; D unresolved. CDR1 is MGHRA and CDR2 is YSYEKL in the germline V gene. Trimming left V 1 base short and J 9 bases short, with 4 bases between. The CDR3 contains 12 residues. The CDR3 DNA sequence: TGCGCCAGCAGCCAAGTTCTTTCACCCCTCCACTTT. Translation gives CASSQVLSPLHF.

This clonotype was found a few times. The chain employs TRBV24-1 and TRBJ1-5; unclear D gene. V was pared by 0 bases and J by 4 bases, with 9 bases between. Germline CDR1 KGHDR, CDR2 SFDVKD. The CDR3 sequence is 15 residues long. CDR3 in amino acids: CATSDLREGNQPQHF. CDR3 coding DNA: TGTGCCACCAGTGATTTGCGGGAAGGGAATCAGCCCCAGCATTTT.

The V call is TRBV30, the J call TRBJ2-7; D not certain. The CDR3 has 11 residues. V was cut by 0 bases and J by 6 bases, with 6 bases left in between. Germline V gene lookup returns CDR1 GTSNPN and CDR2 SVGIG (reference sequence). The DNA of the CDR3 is TGTGCCTGGAGTGTAACCGGCGAGCAGTACTTC. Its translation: CAWSVTGEQYF.